This TCR beta chain is drawn from a study of shared clonotypes between healthy human individuals (TCRdb year 2020). Regarding the study in general: The cohort comprised a couple of women and three men aged 18 to 49 years. The study deeply sequenced blood TCR repertoires of five healthy adults to estimate repertoire size and the extent of clonotype sharing between individuals. Different laboratories and diverse techniques were used to prepare libraries and sequence TCR repertoires, to increase sequencing depth and limit assay-specific biases. Between about 0.8 and 9 billion PBMCs per donor were obtained by leukapheresis. For each donor, CD4 naive and CD4 memory were each run on three plates, CD8 naive on two plates, and CD8 memory on one plate.

TCR CDR3 regions were amplified from genomic DNA by multiplex PCR using the deep immunoSEQ assay. Extracted genomic DNA from each cell subset was spread evenly across all wells of several immunoSEQ 96-well plates, with each plate serving as a replicate. For sorted subsets, each replicate PCR was loaded with approximately 0.2 ug genomic DNA, equivalent to some 31,000 T cell genomes. Purified libraries were quantified with a Qubit 3.0 fluorometer, sized on a Bioanalyzer 2100, and re-quantified with the KAPA Library Quantification kit. A separate single-read 150-cycle Illumina NextSeq 550 flow cell was used to sequence each immunoSEQ 96-well plate. The authors' analysis ran thus. The immunoSEQ output contained only junctional sequences without quality scores, so filtering could not match that applied to full-length reads. Sequences were annotated with PyIR, a Python wrapper for IgBLAST v1.9, using IMGT germline references to assign V/J genes and CDR3. Reads with weak V/J assignments (E-value above 1e-6), missing CDR3, stop codons, out-of-frame junctions, or ambiguous translated residues were removed. V3J clonotypes were defined as sequences sharing an identical inferred V gene, J gene, and CDR3 amino acid sequence. The percentage overlap between two repertoires was calculated by dividing the number of shared unique clonotypes by the size of the smaller repertoire. Three approaches were used to assess repertoire richness: RTK rarefaction, the Chao1 estimator, and Recon v2.1 estimates of unobserved clonotypes. For all TCRbeta clonotypes obtained by the gDNA method from several donors, generation probabilities were computed with OLGA. This immuneACCESS table, as held by TCRdb, lists in-frame sequences with V and J called but not all clones. Of the missing ones, under half trace to an unresolved V gene in checked studies; the others have no known cause. V, J and clone size reflect that table, while D and trimming were determined from the DNA. Here the sample has 2 million to 3 million clones; roughly 93% occur a single time. Together, the top ten hold 0.36% of the sample.

For this clone: Its binding antigen is unknown. Qualities for individual bases were not recorded, and no much larger clone is one base off.

Donors were healthy HIV-negative adults with no recently reported acute infections or vaccinations. All donors were Caucasian adults living in Nashville, Tennessee, USA. CD4+ T cells were enriched by magnetic negative selection; naive cells were then positively selected on CD45RA, and the negative fraction formed the memory subset. After blood collection by leukapheresis, PBMCs were isolated using Ficoll-Histopaque density gradient centrifugation and then cryopreserved in the vapor phase of liquid nitrogen. Purity and quantity of every magnetically sorted T cell population were checked by analytical flow cytometry. Genomic DNA was isolated from each sorted fraction and quantified by UV absorbance on a Nanodrop 2000c. Findings and caveats that apply to the study as a whole: Sampling was restricted to blood, and TCR repertoires in tissue are likely to differ from TCR repertoires in blood. Compared with non-shared clonotypes, clonotypes shared by all four sorted-subset donors had higher generation probabilities. Naive subsets generally had larger estimated clonotype richness than memory subsets. Even with the large sequencing depth, rarefaction of the sorted-subset datasets indicated that sequencing was incomplete. Across a few donors, around 5% of naive CD4, roughly 3.8% of naive CD8, around 2.5% of memory CD4, and roughly 0.4% of memory CD8 clonotypes were shared. Based on pairwise subsampling, the degree of clonotype sharing among donors was expected to be affected by sequencing depth. Because the study included a small number of donors, the genetic and exposure-history diversity represented was limited.

The CDR3 measures 15 amino acids from cysteine to phenylalanine. Left in the record is the CDR3 DNA by itself, 45 bases read in frame from the first base. Clipping removes 4 bases from V and 9 bases from J, with 9 as the unmatched junction base count. The CDR1 and CDR2 encoded by the germline V gene (reference sequence) are MNHEY and SMNVEV. This clonotype was sampled from a man between 18 and 29 years old in good health. Some clones in this sample may be carry-over from other donors' samples. The material sequenced was naive CD4+ T cells from PBMCs. The intended sense of this specimen's cell subset or site label: CD45RA+ positively selected. Recombination joined TRBV27 with TRBJ2-7; 13 of the junction bases match TRBD2. The DNA reads TGTGCCAGCAGTTGGGGAGGACTAGCGGGAGAAAGGCAGTACTTC. Its translation is CASSWGGLAGERQYF.